The entry that follows covers one TCR beta chain sequence. The germline gives CDR1 GTSNPN, CDR2 SVGIG (reference sequence). With V trimmed by 0 bases and J by 0 bases, 14 bases remained unmatched. This CDR3 spans 19 amino acids. The data are from a study of blood T cell repertoires in COVID-19. Study background: The origin of the acute and convalescent COVID-19 samples was the United States, Italy and Spain. PBMCs, B-cell-depleted T cells, or T cells provided the cDNA or gDNA that made up the material.

As handled by the study authors: Amplification of reference gene primers was used by the study to estimate nucleated cell counts. Profiled with immunoSEQ multiplex PCR; TCRdb holds only in-frame clones, not every one. V and J calls and clone size are given by that table; D and trimming were obtained from the DNA. The sample shows about 20,000 clones, 60% to 85% of them seen only once. The rearrangement uses TRBV30 and TRBJ1-1, with 9 bases aligning to TRBD1. The clonotype comes from a man older than 75 with acute or convalescent COVID-19. The sample taken for sequencing was peripheral blood. The CDR3 DNA sequence: TGTGCCTGGAGTGTTGGTACCGGGACAGGGCGGTTTATGAACACTGAAGCTTTCTTT. It specifies CAWSVGTGTGRFMNTEAFF.